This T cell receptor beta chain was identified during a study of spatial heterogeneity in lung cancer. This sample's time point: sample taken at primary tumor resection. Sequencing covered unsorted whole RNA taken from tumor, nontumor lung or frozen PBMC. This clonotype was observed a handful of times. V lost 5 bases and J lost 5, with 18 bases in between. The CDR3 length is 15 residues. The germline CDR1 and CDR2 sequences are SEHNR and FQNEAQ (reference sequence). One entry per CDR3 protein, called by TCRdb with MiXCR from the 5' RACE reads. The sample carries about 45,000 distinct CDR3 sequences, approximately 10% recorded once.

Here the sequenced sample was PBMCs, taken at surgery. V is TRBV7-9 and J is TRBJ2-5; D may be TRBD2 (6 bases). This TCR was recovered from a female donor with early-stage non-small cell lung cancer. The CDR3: CASSARQEGKETQYF. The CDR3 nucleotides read TGTGCCAGCAGCGCCCGTCAGGAGGGTAAGGAGACCCAGTACTTC.